Below, 5 T cell receptor beta chains from the same sample are listed, as sequenced in a study of T cell repertoires in cytomegalovirus infection. MiXCR, applied by TCRdb to the reads, yields one record per CDR3 protein. The top ten clones hold roughly 8% of a sample with hundreds of thousands of distinct CDR3 sequences, approximately 24% of them seen once. Sequenced material: CD8+ T cells from PBMCs. These receptors were obtained from a human donor in good health (CMV status not recorded). Some clones in this sample may be carry-over from other donors' samples.

This clonotype was recorded many times. V is TRBV7-2 and J is TRBJ1-3; D call uncertain. Per germline, CDR1 SGHTA and CDR2 FQGNSA. The ends were cut back, 1 base at V and 3 bases at J, with 16 bases in the middle. This CDR3 is built from 17 residues. CDR3 in amino acids: CASSLEWGNGGGNTIYF. The CDR3 coding sequence is TGTGCCAGCAGCTTAGAATGGGGAAACGGCGGTGGAAACACCATATATTTT.

This clonotype was seen only a few times. This chain connects TRBV20-1 to TRBJ1-2; D is perhaps TRBD1 (5 bases). The CDR3 has 15 residues. Looked up from germline, CDR1 is DFQATT and CDR2 is SNEGSKA (reference sequence). Trimming cost V 2 bases and J 3 bases, with 16 bases left between them. Here the CDR3 reads CSARTPGIVDYGYTF. The CDR3 DNA reads TGCAGTGCTAGAACACCAGGGATTGTCGACTATGGCTACACCTTC.

As concerns this clonotype: A much larger clone sits a single nucleotide away, making a read error possible. J is TRBJ2-5 and V is TRBV7-8; 8 bases align to TRBD1. There are 15 residues in the CDR3. Germline V gene data show CDR1 as SGHVS and CDR2 as FQNEAQ. The V and J ends lost 5 bases and 9 bases, in that order; junction bases with no gene match: 14. The CDR3 nucleotides are TGTGCCAGCAGCCCCCCGGACAGGGCCAGGGAGTCCCAGTACTTC. It translates to CASSPPDRARESQYF.

The CDR3 sequence is CASSYSYLAGGPKNEQFF. The DNA of the CDR3 is TGTGCCAGCAGTTACTCCTACCTAGCGGGGGGGCCAAAAAATGAGCAGTTCTTC. J is TRBJ2-1 and V is TRBV6-5; 12 positions match TRBD2. Germline V CDR1 and CDR2: MNHEY, SVGAGI. V shed 0 bases, J shed 7 bases, and the junction held 10 bases outside the gene matches. The CDR3 sequence is 18 residues long.

The chain is built from TRBV3-1 and TRBJ2-5, with TRBD2 as a possible D gene (5 bases). The CDR3 is 16 residues long. V was trimmed by 3 bases and J by 5 bases, leaving 19 bases between them. The V gene's germline CDR1 is LGHDT and CDR2 YNNKEL (reference sequence). In nucleotides, the CDR3 is TGTGCCAGCAGCCACCCCCCCCTCGGGGAACTGGAGACCCAGTACTTC. This translates into CASSHPPLGELETQYF.